Listed below are T cell receptor beta chains from one sample, sequenced in a study of lymphopenia after photon versus proton radiotherapy. Here immunoSEQ multiplex PCR was the method, and the copy in TCRdb shows in-frame clones only, minus some. The sample has 160,000 or so clones, more than 85% seen once. Sequenced here: peripheral blood, sampled from a patient treated with photon-based radiotherapy. These TCRs come from a man between 50 and 59 years old with gastric cancer. Both conserved end residues are part of each CDR3. The D gene is left open where the match is weak. Clone size, where shown, is once, few, many, or a class for clones that have expanded.

TRBJ2-4 | - | - | TRBV7-9 | 15 | CASSRQGAPGNIQYF | TGTGCCAGCAGCCGCCAAGGGGCGCCGGGGAACATTCAGTACTTC
TRBJ1-5 | - | - | TRBV7-9 | 15 | CASSPPGGVNQPQHF | TGTGCCAGCAGCCCTCCGGGAGGGGTCAATCAGCCCCAGCATTTT
TRBJ2-3 | - | - | TRBV11-2 | 13 | CASSLDGLGTQYF | TGTGCCAGCAGCTTAGACGGTTTAGGTACGCAGTATTTT
TRBJ1-5 | - | - | TRBV27 | 14 | CASSLGDSNQPQHF | TGTGCCAGCAGTTTGGGGGATAGCAATCAGCCCCAGCATTTT
TRBJ2-1 | - | - | TRBV14 | 19 | CASSQARGLGPIPHNEQFF | TGTGCCAGCAGCCAAGCACGAGGGCTCGGACCCATACCCCACAATGAGCAGTTCTTC
TRBJ1-1 | - | - | TRBV28 | 15 | CASSFEGGGSTEAFF | TGTGCCAGCAGTTTCGAAGGAGGAGGGAGCACTGAAGCTTTCTTT
TRBJ2-1 | TRBD2 | - | TRBV6-5 | 14 | CASSFSGSYNEQFF | TGTGCCAGCAGTTTTAGCGGGAGCTACAATGAGCAGTTCTTC
TRBJ2-7 | TRBD1 | - | TRBV7-2 | 14 | CASSPPDRRYEQYF | TGTGCCAGCAGCCCCCCGGACAGGAGGTACGAGCAGTACTTC
TRBJ1-1 | - | - | TRBV7-2 | 14 | CASSFPGGTTEAFF | TGTGCCAGCAGCTTTCCCGGGGGCACGACTGAAGCTTTCTTT
TRBJ1-4 | TRBD1 | - | TRBV25-1 | 15 | CASSESTGGFEKLFF | TGTGCCAGCAGTGAATCTACAGGGGGTTTCGAAAAACTGTTTTTT
TRBJ2-5 | TRBD2 | - | TRBV5-4 | 16 | CASSSGLAGAIGPQYF | TGTGCCAGCAGCTCCGGACTAGCGGGGGCAATCGGTCCCCAGTACTTC
TRBJ2-7 | TRBD2 | - | TRBV30 | 14 | CAWWTSGSFSEQYF | TGTGCCTGGTGGACTAGCGGGAGTTTCTCCGAGCAGTACTTC
TRBJ2-2 | - | - | TRBV28 | 13 | CASSPPNTGELFF | TGTGCCAGCAGTCCCCCGAACACCGGGGAGCTGTTTTTT
TRBJ1-3 | - | - | TRBV10-3 | 21 | CAISSSNPGTAPFFSGNTIYF | TGTGCCATCAGTTCCAGTAACCCCGGCACAGCCCCTTTCTTCTCTGGAAACACCATATATTTT
TRBJ1-2 | - | once | TRBV5-4 | 13 | CASSSGQAYGYTF | TGTGCCAGCAGCTCCGGACAAGCCTATGGCTACACCTTC
TRBJ1-3 | - | - | TRBV2 | 13 | CASSGGAGNTIYF | TGTGCCAGCAGTGGGGGGGCTGGAAACACCATATATTTT
TRBJ1-1 | TRBD1 | - | TRBV10-3 | 13 | CAIKHRGDTEAFF | TGTGCCATCAAGCACAGGGGTGACACTGAAGCTTTCTTT
TRBJ2-1 | - | - | TRBV19 | 12 | CASLGPINEQFF | TGTGCCAGCCTTGGACCCATTAATGAGCAGTTCTTC
TRBJ2-7 | TRBD2 | few | TRBV5-5 | 17 | CASSLRLWGTSGYEQYF | TGTGCCAGCAGCTTGCGATTGTGGGGGACTAGCGGCTACGAGCAGTACTTC
TRBJ2-2 | - | - | TRBV6-1 | 15 | CASSELQGGTGELFF | TGTGCCAGCAGTGAATTACAGGGAGGGACCGGGGAGCTGTTTTTT
TRBJ2-1 | TRBD2 | - | TRBV5-8 | 19 | CASSSDRLLLAGAYNEQFF | TGTGCCAGCAGCTCTGACCGTCTTCTTCTAGCGGGAGCCTACAATGAGCAGTTCTTC
TRBJ1-4 | - | - | TRBV19 | 16 | CASRPGQTATNEKLFF | TGTGCCAGTAGACCCGGACAGACCGCAACTAATGAAAAACTGTTTTTT